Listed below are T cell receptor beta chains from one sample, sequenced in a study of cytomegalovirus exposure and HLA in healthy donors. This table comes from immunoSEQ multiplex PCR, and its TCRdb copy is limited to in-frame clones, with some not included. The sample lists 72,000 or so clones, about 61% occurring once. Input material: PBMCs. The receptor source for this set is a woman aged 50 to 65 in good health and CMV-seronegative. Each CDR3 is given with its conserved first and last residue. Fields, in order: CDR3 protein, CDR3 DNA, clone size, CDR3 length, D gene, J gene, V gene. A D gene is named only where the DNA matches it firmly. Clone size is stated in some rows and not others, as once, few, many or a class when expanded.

CASSVRGQGNTGELFF	TGCGCCAGCAGCGTAAGGGGACAGGGGAACACCGGGGAGCTGTTTTTT	few	16	TRBD1	TRBJ2-2	TRBV5-1
CASSPRDRGDYGYTF	TGTGCCAGCAGTCCCCGGGACAGGGGGGACTATGGCTACACCTTC	.	15	TRBD1	TRBJ1-2	TRBV2
CSVDRGGGTDTQYF	TGCAGCGTTGACCGGGGGGGCGGCACAGATACGCAGTATTTT	.	14	TRBD2	TRBJ2-3	TRBV29-1
CASSIGGSGDRQYF	TGTGCCAGTAGTATAGGGGGATCGGGGGACCGGCAGTACTTC	.	14	.	TRBJ2-7	TRBV19
CASSFSAGPRYF	TGTGCCAGCAGTTTCTCAGCGGGACCTCGGTACTTC	.	12	TRBD2	TRBJ2-7	TRBV28
CATSSRSGSVILNTEAFF	TGTGCCACCAGCAGCCGATCGGGTTCAGTAATATTGAACACTGAAGCTTTCTTT	.	18	.	TRBJ1-1	TRBV15
CASSRLGTQNTEAFF	TGTGCCAGCAGCCGCCTCGGGACACAGAACACTGAAGCTTTCTTT	few	15	.	TRBJ1-1	TRBV7-9
CASSRQIPGLAAYNEQFF	TGTGCCAGCAGCCGACAAATCCCGGGACTAGCGGCGTACAATGAGCAGTTCTTC	.	18	.	TRBJ2-1	TRBV21-1
CASSSRGEGGTEAFF	TGTGCCAGCAGCTCCCGGGGGGAGGGTGGCACTGAAGCTTTCTTT	.	15	.	TRBJ1-1	TRBV7-2
CASSLDHRNTEAFF	TGTGCCAGCAGCTTAGATCACAGGAACACTGAAGCTTTCTTT	many	14	.	TRBJ1-1	TRBV7-9
CASSPSGLPDGNTIYF	TGTGCCAGCAGCCCCTCGGGTCTCCCTGATGGAAACACCATATATTTT	many	16	.	TRBJ1-3	TRBV28
CASSRRGAPNEKLFF	TGTGCCAGCAGCCGCCGGGGGGCCCCCAATGAAAAACTGTTTTTT	.	15	.	TRBJ1-4	TRBV6-5
CASSQDKGTGPWGTF	TGCGCCAGCAGCCAAGATAAAGGGACAGGCCCCTGGGGCACCTTC	.	15	TRBD1	TRBJ1-2	TRBV4-3
CASSRGGQGRPFANEKLFF	TGCGCCAGCAGCCGAGGAGGACAGGGGCGACCATTTGCTAATGAAAAACTGTTTTTT	once	19	TRBD1	TRBJ1-4	TRBV4-3
CASSLIKGGREQYF	TGTGCCAGCAGCTTAATTAAGGGGGGGCGCGAGCAGTACTTC	few	14	.	TRBJ2-7	TRBV7-9
CASSPGQSNQPQHF	TGCGCCAGCAGCCCGGGACAAAGCAATCAGCCCCAGCATTTT	.	14	.	TRBJ1-5	TRBV4-1
CASRTGQNFNYGYTF	TGTGCCAGCAGGACGGGACAGAATTTTAACTATGGCTACACCTTC	.	15	TRBD1	TRBJ1-2	TRBV28
CASEDPSGGNEQYF	TGCGCCAGCGAGGACCCTTCCGGAGGTAACGAGCAGTACTTC	.	14	.	TRBJ2-7	TRBV5-1
CASSLGSNYGYTF	TGTGCCAGCAGCTTGGGCAGTAACTATGGCTACACCTTC	.	13	.	TRBJ1-2	TRBV5-6
CASSLVTGNTGELFF	TGTGCCAGCAGCTTGGTGACAGGGAACACCGGGGAGCTGTTTTTT	.	15	.	TRBJ2-2	TRBV5-6
CASSYWDRDQTFF	TGTGCCAGCAGTTACTGGGACAGGGATCAAACTTTCTTT	.	13	TRBD1	TRBJ1-1	TRBV6-5
CASGDSSSGKLFF	TGTGCCAGCGGGGACAGCTCCTCGGGGAAACTGTTTTTT	.	13	TRBD1	TRBJ1-4	TRBV7-2
CAISDQGAPGNTIYF	TGTGCCATCAGTGACCAGGGGGCACCTGGAAACACCATATATTTT	.	15	TRBD1	TRBJ1-3	TRBV10-3
CASNPLTGQETQYF	TGTGCCAGCAACCCGTTGACAGGCCAAGAGACCCAGTACTTC	few	14	.	TRBJ2-5	TRBV11-1
CASSGSGRSPDTQYF	TGTGCCAGCAGTGGTAGCGGGAGGTCTCCAGATACGCAGTATTTT	.	15	TRBD2	TRBJ2-3	TRBV28
CASSSGTSGGSTQYF	TGTGCCAGCAGCTCCGGGACTAGCGGGGGGTCGACCCAGTACTTC	few	15	TRBD2	TRBJ2-5	TRBV7-2
CASSLGLAGFTDTQYF	TGTGCCAGCAGCCTGGGACTAGCGGGATTCACAGATACGCAGTATTTT	.	16	TRBD2	TRBJ2-3	TRBV7-9
CASSTGGYGYTF	TGTGCCAGCAGTACAGGGGGTTATGGCTACACCTTC	once	12	TRBD1	TRBJ1-2	TRBV6-6
CASSVWPQETQYF	TGTGCCAGCAGTGTTTGGCCCCAAGAGACCCAGTACTTC	.	13	.	TRBJ2-5	TRBV2
CASSTDVGTEAFF	TGTGCCAGCAGCACAGACGTCGGCACTGAAGCTTTCTTT	.	13	.	TRBJ1-1	TRBV7-9
CASSRTGWIEKLFF	TGTGCCAGCAGTCGGACAGGTTGGATTGAAAAACTGTTTTTT	.	14	TRBD1	TRBJ1-4	TRBV28
CSATQETQYF	TGCAGTGCTACGCAGGAGACCCAGTACTTC	few	10	.	TRBJ2-5	TRBV20-1
CASTDGGSGRTDTQYF	TGTGCCAGCACCGATGGGGGCAGCGGACGCACAGATACGCAGTATTTT	.	16	.	TRBJ2-3	TRBV27
CASSLAGTGGEASYTF	TGTGCCAGCAGCTTAGCTGGGACAGGGGGGGAGGCGAGCTACACCTTC	.	16	TRBD1	TRBJ1-2	TRBV7-9
CASGRGNTEAFF	TGTGCTAGTGGACGGGGGAACACTGAAGCTTTCTTT	few	12	.	TRBJ1-1	TRBV12-5
CSVEGSARAGGYTF	TGCAGCGTTGAAGGTTCGGCCAGGGCCGGTGGCTACACCTTC	.	14	.	TRBJ1-2	TRBV29-1
CASSPSSGRGENEQFF	TGTGCCAGCAGCCCTTCCTCAGGGAGGGGGGAAAATGAGCAGTTCTTC	few	16	.	TRBJ2-1	TRBV7-3
CASSIGAGTDTQYF	TGTGCCAGTAGTATAGGGGCAGGCACAGATACGCAGTATTTT	.	14	.	TRBJ2-3	TRBV19
CTSSQHRQSKPQHF	TGCACCAGCAGCCAACATCGACAGTCTAAGCCCCAGCATTTT	.	14	.	TRBJ1-5	TRBV1
CASSLGQGWGPSAFF	TGTGCCAGCAGCTTGGGACAGGGGTGGGGGCCGTCCGCTTTCTTT	.	15	TRBD1	TRBJ1-1	TRBV5-4
CASSDQGAPGTDTQYF	TGTGCCAGCAGTGACCAGGGGGCCCCTGGCACAGATACGCAGTATTTT	.	16	TRBD1	TRBJ2-3	TRBV6-4
CASSEVPRDRNEKLFF	TGTGCCAGCAGTGAAGTACCCCGGGACAGGAATGAAAAACTGTTTTTT	.	16	TRBD1	TRBJ1-4	TRBV2
CASSFGQGEGYTF	TGTGCCAGCAGTTTTGGACAGGGGGAAGGCTACACCTTC	.	13	TRBD1	TRBJ1-2	TRBV6-5
CASSADRRRFPF	TGTGCCAGCAGCGCGGACAGGCGTAGATTCCCTTTT	few	12	TRBD1	TRBJ2-3	TRBV2
CASSQDRTDSPYEQYF	TGTGCCAGCAGCCAAGATAGAACGGACAGTCCTTACGAGCAGTACTTC	few	16	.	TRBJ2-7	TRBV4-2
CASPGDGQGPSPVYNSPLHF	TGCGCCAGTCCAGGGGACGGACAGGGGCCCTCTCCAGTCTATAATTCACCCCTCCACTTT	.	20	TRBD1	TRBJ1-6	TRBV5-1
CVSSHITLAGAYNEQFF	TGTGTCAGCAGCCACATTACCTTAGCGGGAGCCTACAATGAGCAGTTCTTC	.	17	TRBD2	TRBJ2-1	TRBV7-6
CASSLDRAEEQYF	TGTGCCAGCAGCCTAGACAGAGCGGAAGAGCAGTACTTC	few	13	.	TRBJ2-7	TRBV7-9
CASSRRTGANVLTF	TGTGCCAGCAGCAGGAGGACCGGGGCCAACGTCCTGACTTTC	few	14	.	TRBJ2-6	TRBV6-5
CASDFPSLGRPSSFYEQYF	TGTGCCAGCGACTTCCCTTCCCTTGGGAGGCCAAGTAGCTTTTACGAGCAGTACTTC	.	19	.	TRBJ2-7	TRBV21-1
CASSNRGGNQPQHF	TGTGCCAGCAGCAACCGAGGAGGAAATCAGCCCCAGCATTTT	.	14	.	TRBJ1-5	TRBV13
CASSPRTGGYNEQFF	TGCGCCAGCAGCCCGCGGACAGGGGGCTACAATGAGCAGTTCTTC	.	15	TRBD1	TRBJ2-1	TRBV4-3
CASSDRTSGGGNEQFF	TGTGCCAGCAGCGATCGGACTAGCGGGGGTGGCAATGAGCAGTTCTTC	.	16	TRBD2	TRBJ2-1	TRBV25-1
CASSLVRGAEGYTF	TGTGCCAGCTCACTCGTAAGAGGCGCGGAGGGCTACACCTTC	.	14	.	TRBJ1-2	TRBV18